This T cell receptor beta chain was obtained from a study of memory CD4+ T cells and cytomegalovirus serostatus. The sort gate was single viable CD3+CD4+CD8-CD45RO+ cells for memory CD4+ T cells. General study findings and limits: CD4+ memory repertoires contained about two fifths of the roughly 150 reported CMV TCRbeta sequences.

This clone was detected once. Its antigen remains unknown. Method: immunoSEQ multiplex PCR; TCRdb's copy keeps in-frame clones and lacks some. The table lists 50,000 or so clones, 65% to 85% of them singletons. Germline V gives CDR1 SGHTA, CDR2 FQGTGA. V lost 0 bases, J lost 4 bases, and 5 bases lay in between. The CDR3 runs 13 residues. The sequenced material came from memory CD4+ T cells from blood. This sequence originates from an adult in good health and CMV-seropositive. The chain employs TRBV7-3 and TRBJ2-3; D gene unclear. The CDR3, as DNA: TGTGCCAGCAGCTTAACCCTTCCAGATACGCAGTATTTT. This codes for CASSLTLPDTQYF.